Detailed here is one TCR beta chain. The antigen remains unidentified. The entry originates in a study of response to subunit inactivated influenza vaccine. Each CDR3 protein gets one entry after TCRdb re-called the RT-PCR reads with MiXCR. The sample yields hundreds of thousands of distinct CDR3 sequences, 18% seen once. Points from the study as a whole: After each seasonal influenza vaccination, few new T cells are recruited, the authors suggested.

The receptor was isolated from a man over 45 who received an inactivated influenza vaccine. The sequencing used PBMCs from blood, collected about 5 days after vaccination.

Written as DNA, the CDR3 is TGCAGTGCTAGAGATCGTATAGGGACAGACAATCAGCCCCAGCATTTT. Protein sequence: CSARDRIGTDNQPQHF. J is TRBJ1-5 and V is TRBV20-1; 7 bases map to TRBD1. V lost 0 bases, J lost 3 bases, and 8 bases stayed unmatched. CDR3 length: 16 amino acids. The germline V gene encodes CDR1 DFQATT and CDR2 SNEGSKA (reference sequence).